The next 21 T cell receptor beta chains were all read from a single sample in a study of shared clonotypes between healthy human individuals. Profiled with immunoSEQ multiplex PCR; TCRdb holds only in-frame clones, not every one. The sample contains approximately 720,000 clones, around 90% of which appear only once. Terminally differentiated effector memory CD45RA+ cells were left out of the naive CD8 fraction, which was CD45RO-negative and positively selected for CCR7. Specimen: naive CD8+ T cells sorted from blood. The receptors come from a man under 40 in good health.

Turning to this clone: One end of the junction does not line up with germline, which may come from a read error. Other DNA sequences in this sample translate to the same CDR3. The chain carries TRBV6-5 and TRBJ2-2; D is undetermined. The length of the CDR3 is 13 residues. The germline gives CDR1 MNHEY, CDR2 SVGAGI. The CDR3 nucleotides are TGTGCCAGCAGCTACTTGAACACCGGGGAGCTGTTTTTT. It specifies CASSYLNTGELFF.

This chain uses TRBV7-2 with TRBJ2-1, with TRBD1 matching over 9 bases. CDR1 SGHTA and CDR2 FQGNSA come from the germline V gene. The CDR3 contains 14 residues. V was clipped by 2 bases and J by 7 bases; unmatched bases: 3. Here the CDR3 reads CASSLHRGRNEQFF. CDR3 sequence (DNA): TGTGCCAGCAGCTTACACAGGGGGCGTAATGAGCAGTTCTTC. Based on the CDR3 plus reference TRBV7-2 and TRBJ2-1, the full variable domain is GAGVSQSPSNKVTEKGKDVELRCDPISGHTALYWYRQSLGQGLEFLIYFQGNSAPDKSGLPSDRFSAERTGGSVSTLTIQRTQQEDSAVYLCASSLHRGRNEQFFGPGTRLTVL.

The chain is built from TRBV6-6 and TRBJ2-7; D may be TRBD2 (6 bases). V was pared by 8 bases and J by 3 bases, with 11 bases between. The CDR3 is 12 residues long. The germline gives CDR1 MNHNY, CDR2 SVGAGI (reference sequence). This CDR3 is CASLGGVYEQYF. The CDR3 region has the DNA TGTGCCAGCCTGGGGGGTGTCTACGAGCAGTACTTC.

The rearrangement joins TRBV5-1 to TRBJ2-1; 7 bases fit TRBD2. The CDR3 covers 18 residues. The V segment lost 2 bases and the J segment 1 base; nucleotides outside the gene matches: 12. Germline lookup yields CDR1 SGHRS and CDR2 YFSETQ. The CDR3 protein is CASSFPRRREQSYNEQFF. DNA of the CDR3: TGCGCCAGCAGCTTCCCTCGGCGGCGGGAGCAGTCCTACAATGAGCAGTTCTTC.

The chain employs TRBV4-1 and TRBJ1-2; TRBD1 might be the D (6 bases). Trimming took 0 bases from V and 2 from J, leaving 10 bases between them. The CDR3 has 15 residues. Germline V CDR1 and CDR2: MGHRA, YSYEKL. CDR3 protein: CASSQEQGANYGYTF. The CDR3 DNA reads TGCGCCAGCAGCCAAGAACAGGGTGCCAACTATGGCTACACCTTC.

In this sample, this clone turned up once. The chain joins TRBV12-5 to TRBJ1-2, with a weak D call TRBD1 (6 bases). V shed 6 bases and J shed 7 bases, with 18 bases lying between them. The germline gives CDR1 LGHNT, CDR2 FRNRAP. The CDR3 runs to 14 residues. The CDR3 DNA follows: TGTGCTAGTGGCTACAGCGGGGGCCTCTCTGGCTACACCTTC. It specifies CASGYSGGLSGYTF.

The chain is built from TRBV6-6 and TRBJ1-3; tentatively, D is TRBD1 (5 bases). In germline, CDR1 is MNHNY, CDR2 SVGAGI (reference sequence). This CDR3 is 13 amino acids long. Trimming took off 11 bases at V and 0 bases at J, with 11 bases between the two ends. The CDR3 spells CASRDFSGNTIYF. The CDR3 DNA is TGTGCCTCCAGGGACTTCTCTGGAAACACCATATATTTT.

The V gene is TRBV28, the J gene TRBJ2-1; 7 nucleotides agree with TRBD2. Germline-derived CDR1 and CDR2 are MDHEN and SYDVKM. This CDR3 has 16 residues. V lost 3 bases and J lost 7; bases outside the gene matches: 12. The CDR3 loop reads CASSFLAGVPINEQFF. CDR3 nucleotides: TGTGCCAGCAGTTTCCTGGCGGGAGTCCCGATAAATGAGCAGTTCTTC.

The genes are TRBV27 and TRBJ1-5, with no clear D. The CDR3 loop spans 13 amino acids. With 6 bases removed from V and 0 bases from J, the gap between germline ends came to 6 bases. Germline V gives CDR1 MNHEY, CDR2 SMNVEV (reference sequence). The CDR3 region is CASRGNSNQPQHF. DNA for the CDR3: TGTGCCAGCAGGGGTAATAGCAATCAGCCCCAGCATTTT.

The chain uses TRBV29-1 and TRBJ1-2; D unresolved. V dropped 5 bases and J dropped 4 bases, with 11 bases sitting between them. The CDR3 loop spans 12 amino acids. The germline V gene has CDR1 SQVTM and CDR2 ANQGSEA. CDR3 nucleotides: TGCAGCGTTCTGATCGGTGGCTATGGCTACACCTTC. Translating gives CSVLIGGYGYTF.

The rearrangement links TRBV28 to TRBJ1-5; 7 bases match TRBD1. V shed 6 bases, J shed 4 bases, and the junction held 9 bases outside the gene matches. Germline CDR1 is MDHEN and CDR2 is SYDVKM. The CDR3 covers 15 residues. Written as DNA, the CDR3 is TGTGCCAGCAGCCCCGGGACAGCCCCGAATCAGCCCCAGCATTTT. It encodes CASSPGTAPNQPQHF. Filled out from reference TRBV28 and TRBJ1-5, the complete variable domain reads DVKVTQSSRYLVKRTGEKVFLECVQDMDHENMFWYRQDPGLGLRLIYFSYDVKMKEKGDIPEGYSVSREKKERFSLILESASTNQTSMYLCASSPGTAPNQPQHFGDGTRLSIL.

The chain has TRBV29-1 and TRBJ2-3; D not certain. CDR3 length: 12 residues. Trimming shortened V by 0 bases and J by 4 bases, and 5 bases separated the two germline ends. Germline CDR1 is SQVTM and CDR2 is ANQGSEA. The CDR3 loop is CSVEDPADTQYF. CDR3 sequence (DNA): TGCAGCGTTGAAGATCCCGCAGATACGCAGTATTTT.

The rearrangement joins TRBV7-9 to TRBJ2-3; the D gene is possibly TRBD2 (5 bases). This CDR3 has 15 amino acids. The V end was cut by 1 base, the J end by 1 base, with 9 bases between. The germline CDR1 and CDR2 sequences are SEHNR and FQNEAQ (reference sequence). CDR3 sequence reads: CASSLVSEGTDTQYF. DNA of the CDR3: TGTGCCAGCAGCTTAGTATCGGAGGGCACAGATACGCAGTATTTT.

This chain links TRBV4-2 with TRBJ2-7; the D gene is possibly TRBD1 (6 bases). This CDR3 is 14 amino acids long. The V gene lost 4 bases and the J gene lost 2 bases, with 12 bases spanning the gap. Germline-derived CDR1 and CDR2 are LGHNA and YNFKEQ. CDR3 sequence: CASSRIGTTYEQYF. CDR3 bases: TGTGCCAGCAGCCGGATCGGGACAACCTACGAGCAGTACTTC.

V usage is TRBV7-2 and J usage is TRBJ2-1; D call uncertain. Germline loops: CDR1 SGHTA, CDR2 FQGNSA. The CDR3 has 13 residues. Between the trimmed V and J ends, which lost 5 bases and 6 bases, there was a span of 11 bases. The CDR3 DNA is TGTGCCAGCAGCCGGGTGAGCCCCAATGAGCAGTTCTTC. Translating gives CASSRVSPNEQFF.

The DNA for the CDR3 is TGCGCCAGCATCCCGGAGGGGACCCGGGGCACTGAAGCTTTCTTT. It codes for CASIPEGTRGTEAFF. V is TRBV5-1 and J is TRBJ1-1, with D possibly TRBD1 on 5 matching bases. CDR1 SGHRS and CDR2 YFSETQ come from the germline V gene. V lost 6 bases, J lost 4 bases, and 19 bases lay in between. There are 15 residues in the CDR3.

This chain joins TRBV7-9 and TRBJ2-7; TRBD2 is a possible D gene (6 bases). The germline V gene encodes CDR1 SEHNR and CDR2 FQNEAQ (reference sequence). The CDR3 is 12 residues long. Here the CDR3 DNA reads TGTGCAGTCGGCGGGAAGGGTTACGAGCAGTACTTC. It specifies CAVGGKGYEQYF.

The chain employs TRBV27 and TRBJ2-5, with TRBD1 matching 8 bases. The CDR3 sequence is 13 residues long. Germline values: CDR1 MNHEY, CDR2 SMNVEV (reference sequence). Trimming at V came to 10 bases and at J to 4 bases, leaving 8 bases not matched to a gene. CDR3 DNA sequence: TGTGCCACTCGGACAGGGATGGGAGAGACCCAGTACTTC. Its protein is CATRTGMGETQYF.

This chain uses TRBV11-2 with TRBJ1-1; D possibly corresponds to TRBD1 (6 bases). Trimming left V 0 bases short and J 11 bases short, with 10 bases between. Germline-derived CDR1 and CDR2 are SGHAT and FQNNGV. The CDR3 consists of 12 residues. The CDR3 spells CASSLEGGQAFF. In DNA, the CDR3 is TGTGCCAGCAGCTTAGAGGGGGGGCAGGCTTTCTTT.

The rearrangement uses TRBV2 and TRBJ2-3, with 7 bases that match TRBD1. V shed 9 bases and J 0 bases; nucleotides not matched to a gene: 9. Germline V lookup: CDR1 SNHLY, CDR2 FYNNEI. The CDR3 consists of 15 residues. CDR3 residues: CASRDSRYSTDTQYF. The CDR3, as DNA: TGTGCCAGTCGGGACAGTCGTTATAGCACAGATACGCAGTATTTT.

The gene calls are TRBV7-9 and TRBJ2-7; TRBD2 matches 13 bases. The CDR3 is 15 residues long. The V segment lost 5 bases and the J segment 5 bases; nucleotides outside the gene matches: 6. CDR1 is SEHNR, CDR2 FQNEAQ, per germline (reference sequence). CDR3: CASSHRTSGSDEQYF. DNA of the CDR3: TGTGCCAGCAGCCATAGGACTAGCGGGAGTGACGAGCAGTACTTC.